This record looks at one T cell receptor (beta chain) sequence and its context. The antigen remains unidentified. V lost 2 bases and J lost 10; bases outside the gene matches: 5. Germline assignment: CDR1 SEHNR and CDR2 FQNEAQ (reference sequence). The CDR3 consists of 14 residues. PCR involved 60 Vbeta and 13 Jbeta primers. Clones were sequenced by immunoSEQ multiplex PCR, and TCRdb holds only the in-frame ones, with some missing. The sample consists of approximately 240,000 clones, around four fifths of them appearing once. This entry belongs to a study of cytomegalovirus exposure and HLA in healthy donors. General study points: Some public TCRs appeared in many individuals, while most sequences were rare. What was likely a sequencing artifact was a cluster of highly shared sequence variants. In an earlier analysis, productive rearrangement rates for most beta V segments clustered near 87% or 30%.

The clonotype comes from a woman in her sixties or seventies in good health and CMV-seropositive. Input material: PBMCs. The rearrangement links TRBV7-9 to TRBJ1-1, with 12 positions matching TRBD1. The CDR3 DNA follows: TGTGCCAGCAGCTTATCGGGACAGGGGGCGCGAGCTTTCTTT. Residues: CASSLSGQGARAFF.